These 26 T cell receptor beta chains originate from one sample sequenced in a study of CD8 T cells in Susac syndrome. The authors reverse transcribed roughly 0.5 to 1 ug RNA with random hexamers. MiXCR, run by TCRdb on the immunoSEQ multiplex PCR reads, gives a single entry per CDR3 protein. The sample holds 400,000 or so distinct CDR3 sequences, approximately 85% seen once. Sequenced input: CD8+ T cells from PBMCs. The receptors were gathered from a human donor with multiple sclerosis.

The chain combines TRBV19 with TRBJ2-1; 7 nucleotides agree with TRBD1. Germline lookup yields CDR1 LNHDA and CDR2 SQIVND (reference sequence). V lost 11 bases to trimming and J lost 3 bases; unmatched junction nucleotides: 7. The CDR3 consists of 13 residues. The CDR3, as DNA: TGTGCCGTAGACGGGACAGTCTACAATGAGCAGTTCTTC. Protein sequence: CAVDGTVYNEQFF.

V usage is TRBV5-4 and J usage is TRBJ2-7; D perhaps matches TRBD2 (6 bases). The CDR3 runs 16 residues. With 4 bases removed from V and 3 bases from J, the gap between germline ends came to 20 bases. Looked up from germline, CDR1 is SGHNT and CDR2 is YYREEE (reference sequence). Here the CDR3 DNA reads TGTGCCAGCAGCATGGGGGGAACGCCATCGGACTACGAGCAGTACTTC. This translates into CASSMGGTPSDYEQYF.

This chain connects TRBV7-9 to TRBJ1-3; D call uncertain. V lost 3 bases and J lost 0, with 18 bases in between. CDR3 length: 18 amino acids. The V gene's germline CDR1 is SEHNR and CDR2 FQNEAQ (reference sequence). As DNA, the CDR3 is TGTGCCAGCAGCTTGGAGACAACCTTCGCCATCTCTGGAAACACCATATATTTT. This encodes CASSLETTFAISGNTIYF.

This chain connects TRBV11-2 to TRBJ1-3; no reliable D call. Trimming pared 4 bases from V and 3 bases from J, leaving 19 bases between. The CDR3 is 17 residues long. Germline V gene lookup returns CDR1 SGHAT and CDR2 FQNNGV. DNA for the CDR3: TGTGCCAGCAGCTCCCCGCAGTTTCCCGTCGGTGGAAACACCATATATTTT. This translates into CASSSPQFPVGGNTIYF.

J is TRBJ2-7 and V is TRBV7-8; 9 nucleotides match TRBD1. The CDR3 runs 16 residues. The germline CDR1 and CDR2 sequences are SGHVS and FQNEAQ. V gave up 3 bases and J gave up 3 bases; unmatched junction bases: 9. The CDR3 protein is CASSFFRGTGRYEQYF. The CDR3 DNA is TGTGCCAGCAGCTTTTTTCGCGGGACAGGGCGCTACGAGCAGTACTTC.

The V and J genes are TRBV12-3 or TRBV12-4 and TRBJ2-5; either TRBD1 or TRBD2 may supply D (6 bases each). V was clipped by 8 bases and J by 3 bases, with 19 bases between them. The CDR3 covers 15 residues. CDR3 nucleotide sequence: TGTGCCAGCCTTCCCCCGGGGGCCCTGGAAGAGACCCAGTACTTC. Residues: CASLPPGALEETQYF.

The rearrangement uses TRBV30 and TRBJ1-2, with D possibly being TRBD1 (6 bases). CDR3 length: 12 residues. Germline V gives CDR1 GTSNPN, CDR2 SVGIG (reference sequence). Trimming removed 5 bases at V and 3 bases at J, with 10 bases between. CDR3 sequence reads: CAWSDRYYGYTF. The CDR3 coding sequence is TGTGCCTGGTCGGACAGATACTATGGCTACACCTTC. Full variable domain (outside the CDR3, taken from reference TRBV30 and TRBJ1-2): SQTIHQWPATLVQPVGSPLSLECTVEGTSNPNLYWYRQAAGRGLQLLFYSVGIGQISSEVPQNLSASRPQDRQFILSSKKLLLSDSGFYLCAWSDRYYGYTFGSGTRLTVV.

The J gene is TRBJ2-2, the V gene TRBV12-3 or TRBV12-4; D is perhaps TRBD2 (6 bases). The V and J ends lost 5 bases and 4 bases respectively, with 17 bases between them. The CDR3 sequence is 16 residues long. CDR3 sequence (DNA): TGTGCCAGCAGTCGGGACTCCCTGATCAGCACCGGGGAGCTGTTTTTT. As protein: CASSRDSLISTGELFF.

This sequence joins TRBV28 and TRBJ2-7; tentative D call: TRBD1 (6 bases). Between the trimmed V and J ends, which lost 6 bases and 3 bases, there was a span of 15 bases. Germline CDR1 reads MDHEN; CDR2 reads SYDVKM. The CDR3 sequence is 14 residues long. The CDR3 region has the DNA TGTGCCAGCAGACCGGGACAAATAGTCTACGAGCAGTACTTC. It is translated as CASRPGQIVYEQYF.

This clonotype is a singleton in its sample. V usage is TRBV4-1 and J usage is TRBJ2-7; 7 bases match TRBD1. This CDR3 comprises 16 residues. The ends lost 3 bases at V and 2 bases at J; junction bases unmatched: 10. Germline loops: CDR1 MGHRA, CDR2 YSYEKL. The CDR3 coding sequence is TGCGCCAGCAGCCAGCCCCCCGGGACAGCTGCCTACGAGCAGTACTTC. As protein: CASSQPPGTAAYEQYF.

DNA for the CDR3: TGCAGTGCTCCGACAGGCTACGAGCAGTACTTC. The encoded protein is CSAPTGYEQYF. The V and J genes are TRBV20-1 and TRBJ2-7, with a tentative D call TRBD1 (6 bases). The CDR3 sequence is 11 residues long. V lost 5 bases, J lost 3 bases, and 8 bases lay in between. Per germline, CDR1 DFQATT and CDR2 SNEGSKA (reference sequence).

V gene TRBV7-2 combines with J gene TRBJ2-7; 8 bases agree with TRBD1. CDR3 length: 15 residues. V was pared by 2 bases and J by 3 bases, with 6 bases of the junction left unmatched. Germline CDR1 SGHTA, CDR2 FQGNSA. CDR3 nucleotides: TGTGCCAGCAGCTTATCACTGGGACAGGACTACGAGCAGTACTTC. This translates into CASSLSLGQDYEQYF.

The V gene is TRBV7-9, the J gene TRBJ2-3; D gene ambiguous. The CDR3 has 15 residues. Trimming left V 8 bases short and J 1 base short, with 16 bases between. CDR1 SEHNR and CDR2 FQNEAQ come from the germline V gene (reference sequence). The CDR3 sequence is CASLLGQEGTDTQYF. Written as DNA, the CDR3 is TGTGCCAGCCTCCTGGGCCAAGAGGGCACAGATACGCAGTATTTT.

V usage is TRBV13 and J usage is TRBJ1-1, with D unresolved. Deletions cut 1 base from V and 5 bases from J, with 14 bases between. Germline CDR1 PRHDT, CDR2 FYEKMQ (reference sequence). The CDR3 contains 15 residues. CDR3 protein: CASSLAPVLGTEAFF. The CDR3 region has the DNA TGTGCCAGCAGCTTAGCCCCCGTCTTAGGGACTGAAGCTTTCTTT.

The chain uses TRBV11-2 and TRBJ2-3; TRBD2 aligns across 13 bases. The V gene's germline CDR1 is SGHAT and CDR2 FQNNGV. The CDR3 length is 17 residues. Germline trimming cut 5 bases from V and 2 bases from J; bases unmatched to any gene: 7. As DNA, the CDR3 is TGTGCCAGCAGCCGCTGGACTAGCGGGAGCCCCACAGATACGCAGTATTTT. Residues: CASSRWTSGSPTDTQYF.

The count of this clonotype is one. The gene calls are TRBV10-3 and TRBJ2-7, with 7 bases identical to TRBD1. From germline, CDR1 is ENHRY and CDR2 SYGVKD. Unmatched junction bases numbered 6, after V lost 9 bases and J lost 1 base. The length of the CDR3 is 13 residues. DNA for the CDR3: TGTGCCATACTTGACAGGGAATCCTACGAGCAGTACTTC. Its protein product is CAILDRESYEQYF.

The rearrangement joins TRBV19 to TRBJ2-1; D may correspond to TRBD1 or TRBD2 (5 bases each). The ends were cut back, 1 base at V and 9 bases at J, with 10 bases in the middle. The CDR3 runs to 13 residues. Per the germline V gene, CDR1 is LNHDA and CDR2 is SQIVND (reference sequence). This CDR3 reads CASSIGGRGEQFF. In DNA form, the CDR3 reads TGTGCCAGTAGTATAGGGGGCCGGGGTGAGCAGTTCTTC.

J is TRBJ2-1 and V is TRBV4-2; D is ambiguous. The CDR3 is made up of 14 amino acids. V lost 0 bases to trimming and J lost 5 bases, with 8 bases between them. Germline assignment: CDR1 LGHNA and CDR2 YNFKEQ. The DNA for the CDR3 is TGTGCCAGCAGCCAAGATTCTCCCCACAATGAGCAGTTCTTC. As protein: CASSQDSPHNEQFF.

The chain links TRBV6-5 to TRBJ2-3; tentative D call: TRBD2 (5 bases). The CDR3 is 17 amino acids. V shed 0 bases and J shed 6 bases, with 19 bases lying between them. CDR1 MNHEY and CDR2 SVGAGI come from the germline V gene. The chain's CDR3 is CASSYSAASTGPDTQYF. CDR3 nucleotide sequence: TGTGCCAGCAGTTACTCCGCGGCTAGCACCGGACCGGATACGCAGTATTTT.

This chain connects TRBV6-5 to TRBJ2-6; 8 nucleotides align to TRBD1. With V trimmed by 7 bases and J by 0 bases, 8 bases remained unmatched. CDR1 MNHEY and CDR2 SVGAGI come from the germline V gene. CDR3 size: 17 residues. CDR3 nucleotide sequence: TGTGCCAGCACTTTCGGACAGGGCTACTCTGGGGCCAACGTCCTGACTTTC. Its protein is CASTFGQGYSGANVLTF.

The V call is TRBV19, the J call TRBJ1-5; D not certain. The ends were cut back, 7 bases at V and 4 bases at J, with 8 bases in the middle. In germline, CDR1 is LNHDA, CDR2 SQIVND (reference sequence). This CDR3 has 12 amino acids. CDR3 residues: CASNGPNQPQHF. CDR3 DNA: TGTGCCAGTAATGGGCCAAATCAGCCCCAGCATTTT.

CDR3 DNA sequence: TGTGCCACCAGTCCGGGACTAGGTGTTGGTGAGCAGTTCTTC. Amino acids: CATSPGLGVGEQFF. The chain has TRBV24-1 and TRBJ2-1, with 8 bases lining up with TRBD2. Germline lookup yields CDR1 KGHDR and CDR2 SFDVKD. V lost 6 bases and J lost 9; bases outside the gene matches: 9. This CDR3 has 14 residues.

The chain combines TRBV10-3 with TRBJ2-3; the D gene is possibly TRBD2 (5 bases). This CDR3 has 15 residues. The germline gives CDR1 ENHRY, CDR2 SYGVKD. Trimming took 4 bases from V and 2 from J, leaving 13 bases between them. CDR3 protein: CAISVDGLLTDTQYF. CDR3 nucleotides: TGTGCCATCAGTGTTGACGGACTCCTCACAGATACGCAGTATTTT.

The V and J genes are TRBV5-1 and TRBJ2-2; the match to TRBD2 covers 15 bases. Germline V CDR1 and CDR2: SGHRS, YFSETQ. The J segment lost 4 bases and the V segment lost 4 bases, leaving 11 bases of the junction unmatched. The CDR3 sequence is 19 residues long. The CDR3 nucleotides are TGCGCCAGCAGCGTGCAGGGACTAGCGGGGGGACCTATCACCGGGGAGCTGTTTTTT. This encodes CASSVQGLAGGPITGELFF.

This clonotype was observed a single time. This chain uses TRBV27 with TRBJ1-2, with 7 bases lining up with TRBD1. Germline trimming cut 3 bases from V and 4 bases from J; bases unmatched to any gene: 5. CDR3 length: 14 residues. From germline, CDR1 is MNHEY and CDR2 SMNVEV (reference sequence). CDR3 sequence: CASSFSYRGYGYTF. CDR3 coding DNA: TGTGCCAGCAGTTTTAGTTACAGGGGCTATGGCTACACCTTC.

The V call is TRBV4-1, the J call TRBJ1-6; D gene ambiguous. CDR3 length equals 16 residues. Trimming removed 4 bases at V and 2 bases at J, with 12 bases between. Germline CDR1 and CDR2: MGHRA and YSYEKL. The CDR3 here is CASSLRVAAYNSPLHF. The CDR3 DNA reads TGCGCCAGCAGCCTTCGAGTCGCGGCCTATAATTCACCCCTCCACTTT.